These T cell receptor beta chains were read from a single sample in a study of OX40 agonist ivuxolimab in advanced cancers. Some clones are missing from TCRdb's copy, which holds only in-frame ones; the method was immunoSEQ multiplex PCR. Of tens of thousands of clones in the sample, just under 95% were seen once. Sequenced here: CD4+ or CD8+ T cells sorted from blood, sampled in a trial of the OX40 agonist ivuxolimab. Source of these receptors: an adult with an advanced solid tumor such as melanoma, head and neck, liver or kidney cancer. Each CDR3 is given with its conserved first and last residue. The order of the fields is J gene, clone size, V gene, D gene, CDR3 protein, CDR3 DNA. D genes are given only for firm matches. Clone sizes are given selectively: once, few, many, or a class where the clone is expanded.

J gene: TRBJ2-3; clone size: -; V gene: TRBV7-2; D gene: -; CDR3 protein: CASSLSPVGGLADTQYF; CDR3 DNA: TGTGCCAGCAGCTTATCCCCGGTAGGGGGGCTGGCAGATACGCAGTATTTT
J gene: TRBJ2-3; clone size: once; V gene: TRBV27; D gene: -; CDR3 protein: CASSLYGGIGSDTQYF; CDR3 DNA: TGTGCCAGCAGTTTATACGGGGGAATTGGCTCAGATACGCAGTATTTT
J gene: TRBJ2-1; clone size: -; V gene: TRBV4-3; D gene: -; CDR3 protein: CASSPEDYSNNEQFF; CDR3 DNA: TGCGCCAGCAGCCCTGAGGACTATTCCAACAATGAGCAGTTCTTC
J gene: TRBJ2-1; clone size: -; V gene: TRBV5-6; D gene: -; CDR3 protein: CASNGQTWANEQFF; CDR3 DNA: TGTGCCAGCAACGGGCAGACTTGGGCCAATGAGCAGTTCTTC
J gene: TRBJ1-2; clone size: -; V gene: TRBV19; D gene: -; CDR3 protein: CASSVRWATYGYTF; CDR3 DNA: TGTGCCAGTAGCGTTCGGTGGGCCACCTATGGCTACACCTTC
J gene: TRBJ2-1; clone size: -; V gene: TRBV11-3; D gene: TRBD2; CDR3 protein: CASSLGPSGSYNEQFF; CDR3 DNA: TGTGCCAGCAGCTTAGGACCTAGCGGCTCCTACAATGAGCAGTTCTTC
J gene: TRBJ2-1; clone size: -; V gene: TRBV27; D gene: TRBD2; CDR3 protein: CASAASGTSYNEQFF; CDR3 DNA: TGTGCCAGCGCGGCTAGCGGGACATCCTACAATGAGCAGTTCTTC
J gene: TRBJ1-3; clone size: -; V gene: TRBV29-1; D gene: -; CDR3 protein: CSANSGNTIYF; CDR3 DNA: TGCAGCGCCAACTCTGGAAACACCATATATTTT
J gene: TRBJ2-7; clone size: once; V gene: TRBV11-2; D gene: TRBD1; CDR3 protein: CASSPRDRGSYEQYF; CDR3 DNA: TGTGCCAGCAGCCCCCGGGACAGGGGGTCCTACGAGCAGTACTTC
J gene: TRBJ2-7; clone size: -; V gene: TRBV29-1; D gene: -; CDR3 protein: CSVRQSGYEQYF; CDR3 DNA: TGCAGCGTAAGACAGTCCGGCTACGAGCAGTACTTC
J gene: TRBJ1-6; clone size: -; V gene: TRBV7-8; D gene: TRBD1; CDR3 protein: CASSLYGTGSPNSPLHF; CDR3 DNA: TGTGCCAGCAGCCTGTATGGGACAGGGTCCCCTAATTCACCCCTCCACTTT
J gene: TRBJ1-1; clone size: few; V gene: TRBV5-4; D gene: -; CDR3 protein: CASSLEQGRAFF; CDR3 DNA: TGTGCCAGCAGCTTGGAACAGGGTCGGGCTTTCTTT
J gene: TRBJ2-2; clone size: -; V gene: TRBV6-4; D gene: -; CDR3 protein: CASSLGTGELFF; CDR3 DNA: TGTGCCAGCAGTCTCGGCACCGGGGAGCTGTTTTTT
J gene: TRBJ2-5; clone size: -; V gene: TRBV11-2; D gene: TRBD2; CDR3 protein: CASSLDPLAGGGETQYF; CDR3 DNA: TGTGCCAGCAGCTTAGACCCGCTAGCGGGGGGGGGAGAGACCCAGTACTTC
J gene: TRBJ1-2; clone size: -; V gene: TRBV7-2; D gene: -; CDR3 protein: CASSSRDTAFYGYTF; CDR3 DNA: TGTGCCAGCAGCTCCCGGGACACAGCTTTCTATGGCTACACCTTC
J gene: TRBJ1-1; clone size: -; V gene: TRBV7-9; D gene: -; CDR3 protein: CASSLHKPGEAFF; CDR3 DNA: TGTGCCAGCAGCTTACATAAACCGGGTGAAGCTTTCTTT
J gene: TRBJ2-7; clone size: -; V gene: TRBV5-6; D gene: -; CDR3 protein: CASSFSDGPESSYEQYF; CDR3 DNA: TGTGCCAGCAGCTTCTCGGACGGCCCAGAAAGCTCCTACGAGCAGTACTTC
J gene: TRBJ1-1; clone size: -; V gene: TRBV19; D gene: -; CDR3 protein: CASSIPEGDMNTEAFF; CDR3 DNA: TGTGCCAGTAGTATCCCCGAGGGGGACATGAACACTGAAGCTTTCTTT
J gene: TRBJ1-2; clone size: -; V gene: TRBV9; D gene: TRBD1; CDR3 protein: CASSVVSEGQGVYGYTF; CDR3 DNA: TGTGCCAGCAGCGTAGTTTCTGAGGGACAGGGAGTCTATGGCTACACCTTC
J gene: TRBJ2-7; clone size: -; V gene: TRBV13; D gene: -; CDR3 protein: CASSPLAGSNYEQYF; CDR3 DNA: TGTGCCAGCAGCCCCCTCGCCGGGAGTAACTACGAGCAGTACTTC
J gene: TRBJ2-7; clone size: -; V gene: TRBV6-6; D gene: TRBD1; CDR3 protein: CASTPQGVAYEQYF; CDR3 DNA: TGTGCCAGCACTCCACAGGGGGTGGCCTACGAGCAGTACTTC
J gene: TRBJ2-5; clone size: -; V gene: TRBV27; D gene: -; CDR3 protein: CASSLWPGRETQYF; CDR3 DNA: TGTGCCAGCAGTTTATGGCCAGGGAGAGAGACCCAGTACTTC